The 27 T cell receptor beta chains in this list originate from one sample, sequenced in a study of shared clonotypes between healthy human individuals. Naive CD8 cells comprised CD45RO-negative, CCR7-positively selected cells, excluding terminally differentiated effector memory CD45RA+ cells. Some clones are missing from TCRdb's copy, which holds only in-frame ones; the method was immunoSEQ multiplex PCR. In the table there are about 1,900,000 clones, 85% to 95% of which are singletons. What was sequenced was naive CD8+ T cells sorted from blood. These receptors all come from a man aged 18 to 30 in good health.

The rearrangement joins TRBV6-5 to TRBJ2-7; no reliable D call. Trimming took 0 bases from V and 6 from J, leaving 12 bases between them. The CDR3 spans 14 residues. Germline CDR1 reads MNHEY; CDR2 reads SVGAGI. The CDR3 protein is CASSYSVQVPEQYF. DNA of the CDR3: TGTGCCAGCAGTTACTCCGTCCAGGTACCCGAGCAGTACTTC.

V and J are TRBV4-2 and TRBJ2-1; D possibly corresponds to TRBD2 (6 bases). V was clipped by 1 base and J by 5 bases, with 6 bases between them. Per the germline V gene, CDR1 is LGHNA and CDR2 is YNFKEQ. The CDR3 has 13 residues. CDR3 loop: CASSQGLDNEQFF. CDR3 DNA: TGTGCCAGCAGCCAAGGACTAGACAATGAGCAGTTCTTC.

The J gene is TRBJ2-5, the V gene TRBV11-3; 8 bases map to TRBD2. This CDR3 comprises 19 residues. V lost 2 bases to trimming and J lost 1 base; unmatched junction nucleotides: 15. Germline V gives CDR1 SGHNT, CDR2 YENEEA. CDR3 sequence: CASSLQLGGGRVPQETQYF. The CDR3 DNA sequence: TGTGCCAGCAGCTTACAACTCGGGGGGGGGAGAGTACCCCAAGAGACCCAGTACTTC. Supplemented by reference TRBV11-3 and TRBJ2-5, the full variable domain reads EAGVVQSPRYKIIEKKQPVAFWCNPISGHNTLYWYLQNLGQGPELLIRYENEEAVDDSQLPKDRFSAERLKGVDSTLKIQPAELGDSAVYLCASSLQLGGGRVPQETQYFGPGTRLLVL.

The CDR3 loop reads CAIKDPMGPGNAEAFF. The CDR3 DNA is TGTGCCATTAAGGATCCAATGGGTCCGGGTAACGCTGAAGCTTTCTTT. This sequence joins TRBV10-3 and TRBJ1-1; no clear D gene. Trimming stripped 9 bases from V and 6 bases from J, with 26 bases between. CDR1 ENHRY and CDR2 SYGVKD come from the germline V gene. The length of the CDR3 is 16 residues.

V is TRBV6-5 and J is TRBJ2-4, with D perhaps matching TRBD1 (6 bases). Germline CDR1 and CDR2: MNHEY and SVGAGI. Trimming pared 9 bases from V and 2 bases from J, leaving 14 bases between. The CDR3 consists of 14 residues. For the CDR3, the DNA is TGTGCCAGTCAGGGGTCTGGATCCAAAAACATTCAGTACTTC. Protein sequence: CASQGSGSKNIQYF.

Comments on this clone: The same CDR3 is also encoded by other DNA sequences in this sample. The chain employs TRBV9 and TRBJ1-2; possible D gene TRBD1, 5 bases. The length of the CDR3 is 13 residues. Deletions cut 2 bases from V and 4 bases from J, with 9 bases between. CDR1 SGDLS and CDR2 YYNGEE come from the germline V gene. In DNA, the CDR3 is TGTGCCAGCAGCGTCACAGGCTCCTATGGCTACACCTTC. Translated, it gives CASSVTGSYGYTF.

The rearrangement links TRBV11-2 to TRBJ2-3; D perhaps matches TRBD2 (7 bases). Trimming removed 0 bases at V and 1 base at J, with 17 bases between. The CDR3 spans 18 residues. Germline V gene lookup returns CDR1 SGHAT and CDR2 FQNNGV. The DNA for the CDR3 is TGTGCCAGCAGCTTAGATTGGGGCGGGGGCGTCGGCACAGATACGCAGTATTTT. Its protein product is CASSLDWGGGVGTDTQYF.

This CDR3 reads CASSVEEYNEQFF. Written as DNA, the CDR3 is TGTGCCAGCAGCGTGGAGGAGTACAATGAGCAGTTCTTC. This sequence joins TRBV9 and TRBJ2-1, with D maybe TRBD2 (5 bases). The CDR3 has 13 amino acids. Trimming took 2 bases from V and 4 from J, leaving 7 bases between them. CDR1 is SGDLS and CDR2 is YYNGEE in the germline V gene. The full variable domain, completed using reference TRBV9 and TRBJ2-1, is DSGVTQTPKHLITATGQRVTLRCSPRSGDLSVYWYQQSLDQGLQFLIQYYNGEERAKGNILERFSAQQFPDLHSELNLSSLELGDSALYFCASSVEEYNEQFFGPGTRLTVL.

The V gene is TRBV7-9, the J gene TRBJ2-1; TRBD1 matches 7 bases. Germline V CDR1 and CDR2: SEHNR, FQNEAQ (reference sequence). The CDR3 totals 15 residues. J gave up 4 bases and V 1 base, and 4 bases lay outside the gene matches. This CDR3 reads CASSLGTGEYNEQFF. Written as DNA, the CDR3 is TGTGCCAGCAGCTTAGGGACAGGAGAGTACAATGAGCAGTTCTTC.

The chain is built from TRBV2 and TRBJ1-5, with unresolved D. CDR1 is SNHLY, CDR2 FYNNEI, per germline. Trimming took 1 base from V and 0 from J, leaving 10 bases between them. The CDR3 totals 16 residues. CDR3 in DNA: TGTGCCAGCAGTGAAGTGTACCGGAATAGCAATCAGCCCCAGCATTTT. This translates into CASSEVYRNSNQPQHF. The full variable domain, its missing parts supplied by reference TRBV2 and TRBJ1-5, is EPEVTQTPSHQVTQMGQEVILRCVPISNHLYFYWYRQILGQKVEFLVSFYNNEISEKSEIFDDQFSVERPDGSNFTLKIRSTKLEDSAMYFCASSEVYRNSNQPQHFGDGTRLSIL.

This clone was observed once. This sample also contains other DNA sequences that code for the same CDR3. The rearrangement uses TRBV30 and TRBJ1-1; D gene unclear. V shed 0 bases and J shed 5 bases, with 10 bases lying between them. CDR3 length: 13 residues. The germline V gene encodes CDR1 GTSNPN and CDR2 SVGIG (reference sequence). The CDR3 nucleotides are TGTGCCTGGAGTGTACTTTTTGGGACTGAAGCTTTCTTT. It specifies CAWSVLFGTEAFF.

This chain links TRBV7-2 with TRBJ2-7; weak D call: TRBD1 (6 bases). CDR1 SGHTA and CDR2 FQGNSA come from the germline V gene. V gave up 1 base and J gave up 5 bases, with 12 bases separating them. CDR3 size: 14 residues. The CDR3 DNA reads TGTGCCAGCAGCTTAGAGATGGGGGCCGACGAGCAGTACTTC. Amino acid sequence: CASSLEMGADEQYF.

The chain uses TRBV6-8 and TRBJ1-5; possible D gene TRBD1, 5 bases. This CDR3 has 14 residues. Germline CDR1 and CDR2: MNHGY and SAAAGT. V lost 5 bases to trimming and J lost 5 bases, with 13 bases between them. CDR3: CASSPQGYDQPQHF. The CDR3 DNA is TGTGCCAGCAGTCCTCAGGGTTATGATCAGCCCCAGCATTTT.

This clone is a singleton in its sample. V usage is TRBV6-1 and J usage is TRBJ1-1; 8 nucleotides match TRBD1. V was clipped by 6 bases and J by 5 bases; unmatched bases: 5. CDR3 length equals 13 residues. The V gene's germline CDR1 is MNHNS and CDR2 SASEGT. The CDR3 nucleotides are TGTGCCAGCAGGGAACAGGGGGAGACTGAAGCTTTCTTT. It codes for CASREQGETEAFF.

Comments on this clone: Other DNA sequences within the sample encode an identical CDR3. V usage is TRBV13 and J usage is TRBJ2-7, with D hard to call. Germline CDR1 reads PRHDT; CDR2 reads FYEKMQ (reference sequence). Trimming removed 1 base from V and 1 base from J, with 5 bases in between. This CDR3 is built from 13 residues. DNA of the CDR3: TGTGCCAGCAGCTTAGTGTCATCCTACGAGCAGTACTTC. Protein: CASSLVSSYEQYF.

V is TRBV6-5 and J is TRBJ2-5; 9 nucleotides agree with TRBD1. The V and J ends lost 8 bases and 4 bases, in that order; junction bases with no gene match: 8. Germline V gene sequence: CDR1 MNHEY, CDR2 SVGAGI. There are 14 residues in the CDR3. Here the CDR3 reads CASSGTGSVETQYF. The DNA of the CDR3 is TGTGCCAGCTCCGGGACAGGGTCAGTAGAGACCCAGTACTTC.

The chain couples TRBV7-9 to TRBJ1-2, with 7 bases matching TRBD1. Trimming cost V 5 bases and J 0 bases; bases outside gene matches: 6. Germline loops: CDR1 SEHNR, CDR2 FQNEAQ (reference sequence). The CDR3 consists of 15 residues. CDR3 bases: TGTGCCAGCAGCCCACAGGACAGGACTAACTATGGCTACACCTTC. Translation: CASSPQDRTNYGYTF.

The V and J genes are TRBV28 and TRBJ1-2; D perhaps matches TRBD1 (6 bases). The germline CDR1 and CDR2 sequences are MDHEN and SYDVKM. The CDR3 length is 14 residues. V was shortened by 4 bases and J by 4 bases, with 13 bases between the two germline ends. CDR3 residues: CASSWTTGSYGYTF. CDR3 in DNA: TGTGCCAGCAGTTGGACGACAGGCTCCTATGGCTACACCTTC.

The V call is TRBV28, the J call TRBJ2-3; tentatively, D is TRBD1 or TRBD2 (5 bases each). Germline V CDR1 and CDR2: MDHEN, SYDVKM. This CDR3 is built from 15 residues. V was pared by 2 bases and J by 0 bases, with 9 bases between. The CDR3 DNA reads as TGTGCCAGCAGTTTAGGGGGATTTAGCACAGATACGCAGTATTTT. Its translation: CASSLGGFSTDTQYF.

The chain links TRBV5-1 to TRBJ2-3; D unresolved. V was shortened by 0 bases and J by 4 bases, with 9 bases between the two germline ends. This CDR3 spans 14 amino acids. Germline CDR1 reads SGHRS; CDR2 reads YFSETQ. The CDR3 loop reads CASSLAPPPDTQYF. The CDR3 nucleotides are TGCGCCAGCAGCTTGGCCCCACCACCAGATACGCAGTATTTT.

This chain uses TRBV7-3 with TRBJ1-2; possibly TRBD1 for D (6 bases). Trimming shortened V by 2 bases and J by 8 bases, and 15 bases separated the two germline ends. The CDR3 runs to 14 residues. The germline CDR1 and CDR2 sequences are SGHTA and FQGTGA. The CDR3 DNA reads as TGTGCCAGCAGCTTATCTGGACCAGGGGAAGGCTACACCTTC. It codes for CASSLSGPGEGYTF. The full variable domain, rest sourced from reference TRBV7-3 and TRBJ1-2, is GAGVSQTPSNKVTEKGKYVELRCDPISGHTALYWYRQSLGQGPEFLIYFQGTGAADDSGLPNDRFFAVRPEGSVSTLKIQRTERGDSAVYLCASSLSGPGEGYTFGSGTRLTVV.

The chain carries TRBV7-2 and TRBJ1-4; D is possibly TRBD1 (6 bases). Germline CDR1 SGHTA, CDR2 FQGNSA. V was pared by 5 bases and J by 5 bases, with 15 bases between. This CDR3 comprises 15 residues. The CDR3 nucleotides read TGTGCCAGCAGCCCCAGTCCGGGGGCGAATGAAAAACTGTTTTTT. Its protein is CASSPSPGANEKLFF. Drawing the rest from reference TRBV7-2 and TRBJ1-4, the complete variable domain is GAGVSQSPSNKVTEKGKDVELRCDPISGHTALYWYRQSLGQGLEFLIYFQGNSAPDKSGLPSDRFSAERTGGSVSTLTIQRTQQEDSAVYLCASSPSPGANEKLFFGSGTQLSVL.

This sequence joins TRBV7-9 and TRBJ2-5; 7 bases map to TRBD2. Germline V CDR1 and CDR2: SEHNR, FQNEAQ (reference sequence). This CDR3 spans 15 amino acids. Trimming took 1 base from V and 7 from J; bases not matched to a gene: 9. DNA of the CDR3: TGTGCCAGCAGCTTAGTCACGGGGCTAGCGGCGACCCAGTACTTC. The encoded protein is CASSLVTGLAATQYF. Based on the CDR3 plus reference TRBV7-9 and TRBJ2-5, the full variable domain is DTGVSQNPRHKITKRGQNVTFRCDPISEHNRLYWYRQTLGQGPEFLTYFQNEAQLEKSRLLSDRFSAERPKGSFSTLEIQRTEQGDSAMYLCASSLVTGLAATQYFGPGTRLLVL.

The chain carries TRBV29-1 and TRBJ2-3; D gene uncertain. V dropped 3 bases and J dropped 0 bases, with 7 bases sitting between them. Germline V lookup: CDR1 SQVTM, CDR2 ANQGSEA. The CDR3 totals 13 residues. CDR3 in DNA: TGCAGCGTTGAGGACGGTAGCACAGATACGCAGTATTTT. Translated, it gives CSVEDGSTDTQYF.

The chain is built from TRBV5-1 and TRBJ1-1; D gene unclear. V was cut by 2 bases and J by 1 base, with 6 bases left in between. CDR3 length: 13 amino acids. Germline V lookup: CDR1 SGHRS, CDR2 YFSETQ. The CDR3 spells CASSFRPNTEAFF. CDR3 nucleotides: TGCGCCAGCAGCTTTCGTCCGAACACTGAAGCTTTCTTT.

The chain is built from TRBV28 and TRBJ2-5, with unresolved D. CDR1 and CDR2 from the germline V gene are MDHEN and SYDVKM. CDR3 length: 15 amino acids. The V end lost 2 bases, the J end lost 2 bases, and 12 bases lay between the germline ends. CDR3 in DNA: TGTGCCAGCAGTTTACCAGCGTTTGGGCAAGAGACCCAGTACTTC. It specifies CASSLPAFGQETQYF.

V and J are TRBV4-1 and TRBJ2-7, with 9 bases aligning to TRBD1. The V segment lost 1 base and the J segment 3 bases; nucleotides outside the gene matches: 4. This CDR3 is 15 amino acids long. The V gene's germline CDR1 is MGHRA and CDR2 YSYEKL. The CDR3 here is CASSQVTGGDYEQYF. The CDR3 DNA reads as TGCGCCAGCAGCCAAGTAACAGGGGGCGACTACGAGCAGTACTTC.